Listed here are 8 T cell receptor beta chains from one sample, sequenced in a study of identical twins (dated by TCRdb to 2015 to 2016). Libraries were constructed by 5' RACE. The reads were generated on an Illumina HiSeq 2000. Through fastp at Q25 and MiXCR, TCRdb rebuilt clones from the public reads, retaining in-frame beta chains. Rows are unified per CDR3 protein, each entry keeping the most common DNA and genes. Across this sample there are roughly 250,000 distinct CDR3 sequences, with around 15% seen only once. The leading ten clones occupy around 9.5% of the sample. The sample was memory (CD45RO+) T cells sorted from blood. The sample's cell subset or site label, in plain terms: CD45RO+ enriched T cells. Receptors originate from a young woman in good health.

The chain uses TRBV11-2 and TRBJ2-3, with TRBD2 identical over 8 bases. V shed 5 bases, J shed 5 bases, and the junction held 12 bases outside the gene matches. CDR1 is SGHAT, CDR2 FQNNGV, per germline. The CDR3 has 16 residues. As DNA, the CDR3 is TGTGCCAGCAGCCGCTCGGGAGGGCCAAGGGGAGATACGCAGTATTTT. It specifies CASSRSGGPRGDTQYF.

The CDR3 reads CASSLAGLSYEQYF. CDR3 sequence (DNA): TGTGCCAGCAGCTTAGCGGGACTCTCCTACGAGCAGTACTTC. V is TRBV5-6 and J is TRBJ2-7, with 7 bases fitting TRBD2. Germline assignment: CDR1 SGHDT and CDR2 YYEEEE. This CDR3 is built from 14 residues. Losses at the gene ends were 2 bases for V and 0 bases for J; bases not matched to a gene: 2.

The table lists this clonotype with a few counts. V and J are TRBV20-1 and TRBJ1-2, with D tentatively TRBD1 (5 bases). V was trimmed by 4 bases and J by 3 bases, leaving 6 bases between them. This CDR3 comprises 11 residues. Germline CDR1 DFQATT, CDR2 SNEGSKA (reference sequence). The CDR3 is CSAMGDYGYTF. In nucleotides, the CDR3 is TGCAGTGCTATGGGGGACTATGGCTACACCTTC.

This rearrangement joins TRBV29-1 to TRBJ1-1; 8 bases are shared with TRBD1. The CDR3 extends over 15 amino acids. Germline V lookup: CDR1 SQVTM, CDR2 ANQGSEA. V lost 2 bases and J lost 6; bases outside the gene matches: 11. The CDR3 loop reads CSVESGDRIVPEAFF. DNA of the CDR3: TGCAGCGTTGAAAGCGGGGACAGGATCGTCCCTGAAGCTTTCTTT.

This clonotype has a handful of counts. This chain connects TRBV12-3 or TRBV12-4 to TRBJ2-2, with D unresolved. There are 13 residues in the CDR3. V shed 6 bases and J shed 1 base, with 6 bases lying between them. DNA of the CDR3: TGTGCCAGCAGACGAGAGAACACCGGGGAGCTGTTTTTT. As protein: CASRRENTGELFF.

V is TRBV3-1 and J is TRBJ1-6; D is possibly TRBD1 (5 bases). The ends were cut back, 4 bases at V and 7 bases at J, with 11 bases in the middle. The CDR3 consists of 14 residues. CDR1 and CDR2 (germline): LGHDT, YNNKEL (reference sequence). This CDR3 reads CASSRVGENSPLHF. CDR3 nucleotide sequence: TGTGCCAGCAGCCGGGTAGGGGAGAATTCACCCCTCCACTTT.

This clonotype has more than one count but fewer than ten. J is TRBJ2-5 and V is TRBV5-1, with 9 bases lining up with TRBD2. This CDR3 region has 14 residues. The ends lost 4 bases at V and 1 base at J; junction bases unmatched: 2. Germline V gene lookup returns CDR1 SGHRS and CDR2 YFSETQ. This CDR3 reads CASSPSGAQETQYF. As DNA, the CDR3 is TGCGCCAGCAGCCCTAGCGGGGCCCAAGAGACCCAGTACTTC.

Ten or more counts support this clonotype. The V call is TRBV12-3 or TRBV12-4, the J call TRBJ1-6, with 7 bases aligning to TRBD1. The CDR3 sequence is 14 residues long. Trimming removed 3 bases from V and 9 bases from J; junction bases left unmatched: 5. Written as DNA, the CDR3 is TGTGCCAGCAGTTTGCAGGGGGGAAGTTCACCCCTCCACTTT. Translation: CASSLQGGSSPLHF.